Listed below are T cell receptor beta chains from one sample, sequenced in a study of T-cell memory formation after mild COVID-19. TCRdb called the 5' RACE reads again in MiXCR, with one record for every CDR3 protein. The profile shows about 250,000 distinct CDR3 sequences, 15% to 19% of them singletons. Sequencing was done on a sample of PBMCs or a T cell subset sorted from them (not recorded which). These receptors were obtained from an adult woman who had mild COVID-19 (a few samples of this study predate the infection). Cell type and time point are not known. Both conserved end residues are part of each CDR3. A D gene is named only where the DNA matches it firmly. Some rows have no size entry. The others give once, few or many, or a class for an expanded clone.

clone_size j_call cdr3_length d_call v_call cdr3_aa cdr3_nt
many TRBJ2-1 15 . TRBV7-9 CASSVATGTYNEQFF TGTGCCAGCAGCGTAGCCACCGGGACGTACAATGAGCAGTTCTTC
. TRBJ1-5 13 TRBD1 TRBV20-1 CSAGQGGNQPQHF TGCAGTGCTGGACAGGGGGGCAATCAGCCCCAGCATTTT
. TRBJ2-1 20 TRBD1 TRBV6-5 CASSYSPGDRGPEVYNEQFF TGTGCCAGCAGTTACAGTCCGGGGGACAGGGGGCCGGAAGTCTACAATGAGCAGTTCTTC
. TRBJ2-5 15 TRBD2 TRBV20-1 CSVKKRGEVLETQYF TGCAGTGTGAAAAAGCGGGGGGAAGTTTTAGAGACCCAGTACTTC
few TRBJ2-3 18 TRBD2 TRBV6-5 CASSYQGLAGAPTDTQYF TGTGCCAGCAGTTACCAGGGACTAGCGGGAGCCCCCACAGATACGCAGTATTTT
. TRBJ1-1 15 . TRBV11-2 CASSFLLGPNTEAFF TGTGCCAGCAGCTTTTTACTGGGGCCGAACACTGAAGCTTTCTTT
. TRBJ1-4 18 . TRBV7-2 CASSFPLGALSTNEKLFF TGTGCCAGCAGCTTTCCTTTGGGGGCCCTCTCAACTAATGAAAAACTGTTTTTT
few TRBJ2-1 16 TRBD2 TRBV3-1 CASSHSGTSGNNEQFF TGTGCCAGCAGCCATAGCGGGACTAGCGGCAACAATGAGCAGTTCTTC
. TRBJ2-1 15 TRBD2 TRBV4-3 CASSGVGGPRNEQFF TGCGCCAGCAGCGGGGTGGGAGGGCCACGGAATGAGCAGTTCTTC
. TRBJ1-5 14 . TRBV11-2 CASSNQGSRQPQHF TGTGCCAGCAGCAACCAGGGTTCACGGCAGCCCCAGCATTTT
few TRBJ1-6 15 TRBD1 TRBV7-2 CASRQGAFPNSPLHF TGTGCCAGCAGGCAGGGGGCCTTTCCTAATTCACCCCTCCACTTT
many TRBJ2-1 15 TRBD1 TRBV6-6 CASSQTGTGVNEQFF TGTGCCAGCAGCCAAACCGGGACAGGGGTGAATGAGCAGTTCTTC
many TRBJ1-1 14 . TRBV7-9 CASSLGGINTEAFF TGTGCCAGCAGCTTAGGGGGCATCAACACTGAAGCTTTCTTT
. TRBJ1-2 13 . TRBV20-1 CSARDLGSYGYTF TGCAGTGCTAGAGATTTAGGGAGCTATGGCTACACCTTC
. TRBJ1-2 14 TRBD1 TRBV2 CASSSDRVRGGYTF TGTGCCAGCAGTTCGGACAGGGTCAGGGGTGGCTACACCTTC
few TRBJ2-2 12 . TRBV29-1 CSVVGYTGELFF TGCAGCGTTGTTGGGTACACCGGGGAGCTGTTTTTT
few TRBJ2-5 15 . TRBV20-1 CSARDSSSSRETQYF TGCAGTGCTAGAGATTCGTCCAGCTCCCGGGAGACCCAGTACTTC
. TRBJ2-7 15 TRBD2 TRBV7-8 CASRLGVSSGHEQYF TGTGCCAGCAGATTAGGAGTGTCTAGCGGGCACGAGCAGTACTTC
. TRBJ2-1 18 TRBD2 TRBV7-9 CASSLAPGLAGGTSEQFF TGTGCCAGCAGCTTAGCACCGGGACTAGCGGGAGGGACCAGCGAGCAGTTCTTC
many TRBJ2-1 16 . TRBV4-2 CASSPRLRDTFNEQFF TGTGCCAGCAGCCCCCGGCTGCGGGACACCTTCAATGAGCAGTTCTTC
. TRBJ2-2 15 TRBD1 TRBV20-1 CSAYTGGHRSGELFF TGCAGTGCTTACACAGGGGGCCATAGGTCAGGGGAGCTGTTTTTT
. TRBJ2-7 13 TRBD2 TRBV2 CASSTGLEGEQYF TGTGCCAGCAGCACGGGACTAGAAGGCGAGCAGTACTTC
. TRBJ1-5 16 . TRBV12-3/TRBV12-4 CASSTQSGEAGEPQHF TGTGCCAGCAGTACCCAATCAGGGGAGGCAGGAGAGCCCCAGCATTTT
. TRBJ2-1 16 . TRBV5-1 CASSTNEISSYNEQFF TGCGCCAGCAGCACCAACGAGATAAGCTCCTACAATGAGCAGTTCTTC
many TRBJ2-5 12 . TRBV7-9 CASSLALETQYF TGTGCCAGCAGCTTAGCGTTGGAGACCCAGTACTTC
few TRBJ2-6 20 TRBD1 TRBV5-1 CASSYDTGATITSGANVLTF TGCGCCAGCAGCTATGACACAGGGGCCACTATTACCTCTGGGGCCAACGTCCTGACTTTC
. TRBJ2-7 12 . TRBV2 CASSEGDWEQYF TGTGCCAGCAGTGAGGGAGACTGGGAGCAGTACTTC
. TRBJ2-6 14 . TRBV12-3/TRBV12-4 CASSWHTGPNVLTF TGTGCCAGCAGTTGGCACACGGGACCCAACGTCCTGACTTTC
few TRBJ1-2 16 . TRBV10-3 CATGRSMERGSYGYTF TGTGCCACCGGACGATCTATGGAGAGAGGGTCCTATGGCTACACCTTC
few TRBJ1-1 13 . TRBV7-3 CASRNFRDTEAFF TGTGCCAGCAGAAATTTCCGGGACACTGAAGCTTTCTTT
. TRBJ2-1 16 TRBD2 TRBV4-1 CASSRSGRRSYNEQFF TGCGCCAGCAGCCGAAGCGGGAGGCGCTCCTACAATGAGCAGTTCTTC
few TRBJ1-5 15 . TRBV2 CASSAERSSNQPQHF TGTGCCAGCAGTGCCGAGAGATCCAGCAATCAGCCCCAGCATTTT
. TRBJ2-2 14 TRBD1 TRBV6-2/TRBV6-3 CASSKTGGIGELFF TGTGCCAGCAGTAAGACAGGGGGAATCGGGGAGCTGTTTTTT
. TRBJ2-7 17 TRBD2 TRBV2 CASRGGGAFVRGYEQYF TGTGCCAGCAGAGGCGGGGGGGCCTTTGTAAGGGGCTACGAGCAGTACTTC
few TRBJ1-1 9 . TRBV12-3/TRBV12-4 CASSCSAFF TGTGCCAGCAGTTGTTCCGCTTTCTTT
few TRBJ1-1 14 . TRBV9 CASSGGLETAEAFF TGTGCCAGCAGCGGCGGACTGGAAACGGCGGAAGCTTTCTTT
. TRBJ2-3 18 TRBD2 TRBV9 CASSQGLAGGSWTDTQYF TGTGCCAGCAGTCAGGGACTAGCGGGAGGGTCTTGGACAGATACGCAGTATTTT
few TRBJ2-1 14 TRBD2 TRBV6-5 CASSGLAGVNEQFF TGTGCCAGCAGTGGACTAGCGGGGGTCAATGAGCAGTTCTTC
few TRBJ2-7 16 TRBD1 TRBV9 CASSAGQGVTIYEQYF TGTGCCAGCAGCGCCGGACAGGGGGTGACAATTTACGAGCAGTACTTC
. TRBJ1-2 15 . TRBV12-3/TRBV12-4 CASSYSGARSYGYTF TGTGCCAGCAGCTACTCCGGGGCGAGGTCTTATGGCTACACCTTC
few TRBJ2-3 15 TRBD2 TRBV10-3 CAISKTSGKADTQYF TGTGCCATCAGCAAGACTAGCGGGAAGGCAGATACGCAGTATTTT
few TRBJ2-1 12 . TRBV20-1 CSATRGGNEQFF TGCAGTGCTACCCGAGGGGGAAATGAGCAGTTCTTC
few TRBJ2-3 14 TRBD2 TRBV15 CATSRGTSLGTQYF TGTGCCACCAGCAGAGGGACTAGCCTGGGTACGCAGTATTTT
few TRBJ1-1 12 . TRBV4-2 CASSQIGFEAFF TGTGCCAGCAGCCAAATTGGATTTGAAGCTTTCTTT
many TRBJ2-1 15 TRBD2 TRBV18 CASSPGLAGRNEQFF TGTGCCAGCTCACCCGGATTAGCGGGCAGGAATGAGCAGTTCTTC
. TRBJ2-3 15 . TRBV30 CAWSTGVVSTDTQYF TGTGCCTGGAGTACGGGGGTCGTCTCCACAGATACGCAGTATTTT
. TRBJ2-1 13 . TRBV5-1 CASIEDGLNEQFF TGCGCCAGCATCGAGGACGGCTTGAATGAGCAGTTCTTC
. TRBJ2-7 13 . TRBV20-1 CSATRGSPYEQYF TGCAGTGCTACACGAGGATCACCCTACGAGCAGTACTTC
few TRBJ2-2 17 TRBD2 TRBV7-3 CASSFQGLAGAPGELFF TGTGCCAGCAGCTTTCAGGGACTAGCGGGAGCGCCCGGGGAGCTGTTTTTT
. TRBJ2-6 16 . TRBV24-1 CATSDFRGFGANVLTF TGTGCCACCAGTGATTTTAGAGGGTTTGGGGCCAACGTCCTGACTTTC
few TRBJ2-3 15 . TRBV19 CASSRLGTSTDTQYF TGTGCCAGTAGTCGACTGGGGACCAGCACAGATACGCAGTATTTT
few TRBJ2-3 17 . TRBV13 CASSSLGTGTSTDTQYF TGTGCCAGCAGCTCCCTTGGGACCGGGACTAGCACAGATACGCAGTATTTT